The 11 T cell receptor beta chains in this list originate from one sample, sequenced in a study of T cells in Graves' hyperthyroidism and ophthalmopathy. Authors of the study amplified TCR beta CDR3 regions from RNA transcripts. HTBI primers drove first-round RT-PCR of the TCR CDR3. TCRdb fed the multiplex PCR reads into MiXCR, producing one record per CDR3 protein. Among fewer than 900,000 distinct CDR3 sequences listed, 16% were seen once. Sequenced material: blood. These receptors originate from a man in his late teens or twenties with Graves' hyperthyroidism.

This clonotype was detected many times. The rearrangement joins TRBV6-2 or TRBV6-3 to TRBJ2-7; D remains unclear. Germline V lookup: CDR1 MNHEY, CDR2 SVGEGT. The CDR3 contains 12 residues. V was trimmed by 8 bases and J by 4 bases, leaving 12 bases between them. CDR3 residues: CASGLSPYEQYF. The CDR3 nucleotides are TGTGCCAGCGGATTAAGCCCGTACGAGCAGTACTTC.

The chain has TRBV7-9 and TRBJ2-5; D might be TRBD2 (6 bases). The CDR3 consists of 12 residues. V was trimmed by 6 bases and J by 10 bases, leaving 15 bases between them. Germline V gene lookup returns CDR1 SEHNR and CDR2 FQNEAQ (reference sequence). The CDR3 sequence is CASRWDFGDQYF. In DNA, the CDR3 is TGTGCCAGCAGATGGGACTTTGGGGACCAGTACTTC.

There are a few counts of this clonotype. The chain has TRBV18 and TRBJ2-4; 9 bases map to TRBD1. Unmatched junction bases numbered 16, after V lost 4 bases and J lost 0 bases. The CDR3 spans 20 residues. The germline gives CDR1 KGHSH, CDR2 LQKENI. CDR3 region: CASSLSPSGQGILAKNIQYF. CDR3 nucleotide sequence: TGTGCCAGCTCACTCTCCCCGTCAGGACAGGGGATACTAGCCAAAAACATTCAGTACTTC.

The chain carries TRBV27 and TRBJ2-7; 7 bases are a match to TRBD2. CDR1 is MNHEY and CDR2 is SMNVEV in the germline V gene (reference sequence). This CDR3 comprises 15 residues. J gave up 4 bases and V 2 bases, and 8 bases lay outside the gene matches. This CDR3 is CASSLRGGSFYEQYF. The CDR3 nucleotides read TGTGCCAGCAGTTTAAGGGGCGGGAGCTTTTACGAGCAGTACTTC.

As to this clonotype: The conserved phenylalanine or tryptophan normally closing the CDR3 is absent here, so this likely arose from a read error. The gene calls are TRBV27 and TRBJ2-1; weak D call: TRBD2 (6 bases). Trimming took 4 bases from V and 6 from J, leaving 13 bases between them. The CDR3 is 14 residues long. The germline CDR1 and CDR2 sequences are MNHEY and SMNVEV (reference sequence). The DNA for the CDR3 is TGTGCCAGCAGTTCCCCGGGAGAAACCAATGAGCAGTTCCTC. Translated, it gives CASSSPGETNEQFL.

This clonotype was counted once. This rearrangement joins TRBV6-1 to TRBJ2-2; tentatively, D is TRBD2 (6 bases). Trimming took 10 bases from V and 0 from J, leaving 21 bases between them. The CDR3 runs 17 residues. The germline V gene encodes CDR1 MNHNS and CDR2 SASEGT. The CDR3 here is CAISSVARGANTGELFF. The CDR3 bases are TGTGCCATCAGCTCAGTGGCGCGGGGCGCGAACACCGGGGAGCTGTTTTTT.

This clonotype was counted many times. V and J are TRBV19 and TRBJ2-3; D is perhaps TRBD2 (5 bases). With 5 bases removed from V and 2 bases from J, the gap between germline ends came to 14 bases. The CDR3 runs 15 residues. The germline gives CDR1 LNHDA, CDR2 SQIVND (reference sequence). The CDR3 loop reads CASSPEGLHTDTQYF. The CDR3, as DNA: TGTGCCAGTAGTCCAGAGGGCTTGCACACAGATACGCAGTATTTT.

The genes are TRBV7-9 and TRBJ2-1, with TRBD1 as a possible D gene (6 bases). Germline assignment: CDR1 SEHNR and CDR2 FQNEAQ (reference sequence). With 4 bases removed from V and 8 bases from J, the gap between germline ends came to 24 bases. This CDR3 comprises 17 residues. The CDR3 sequence: CASSSRHRQGSWHEQFF. The CDR3 DNA sequence: TGTGCCAGCAGCTCCCGTCACCGCCAGGGGAGTTGGCATGAGCAGTTCTTC.

V usage is TRBV20-1 and J usage is TRBJ2-1; D perhaps matches TRBD2 (6 bases). Trimming removed 2 bases at V and 5 bases at J, with 13 bases between. This CDR3 contains 14 residues. CDR1 is DFQATT and CDR2 is SNEGSKA in the germline V gene (reference sequence). The CDR3 region has the DNA TGCAGTGCTAGACCGGCTAGCGCACACAATGAGCAGTTCTTC. This encodes CSARPASAHNEQFF.

The genes are TRBV7-2 and TRBJ2-2; 15 bases align to TRBD2. Per the germline V gene, CDR1 is SGHTA and CDR2 is FQGNSA. The CDR3 sequence is 16 residues long. V lost 4 bases, J lost 6 bases, and 3 bases stayed unmatched. This chain's CDR3 is CASSWTSGRVSGELFF. The CDR3 coding sequence is TGTGCCAGCAGCTGGACTAGCGGGAGGGTTTCCGGGGAGCTGTTTTTT.

The J gene is TRBJ2-1, the V gene TRBV11-2; 7 positions match TRBD2. The CDR3 is 18 residues long. V shed 5 bases and J 9 bases; nucleotides not matched to a gene: 22. Germline V gives CDR1 SGHAT, CDR2 FQNNGV. For the CDR3, the DNA is TGTGCCAGCAGCCCCAGCCGGGAGAAAGCGGGATACAAGTTTGAGCAGTTCTTC. It encodes CASSPSREKAGYKFEQFF.